This entry lists 26 T cell receptor beta chains sequenced from one sample in a study of OX40 agonist ivuxolimab in advanced cancers. Generated by immunoSEQ multiplex PCR, the TCRdb table keeps only in-frame clones and is missing some. The profile shows 45,000 to 60,000 clones, roughly nine tenths of them singletons. Sequencing used CD4+ or CD8+ T cells sorted from blood, obtained in a trial of the OX40 agonist ivuxolimab. The receptors come from an adult with an advanced solid tumor such as melanoma, head and neck, liver or kidney cancer.

The rearrangement joins TRBV6-1 to TRBJ1-2; D is possibly TRBD1 (6 bases). Germline assignment: CDR1 MNHNS and CDR2 SASEGT. The CDR3 extends over 15 amino acids. The germline V and J ends were trimmed by 2 bases and 3 bases, with 13 bases remaining between them. In DNA form, the CDR3 reads TGTGCCAGCAGTGAATGGGGGGGGGCATACTATGGCTACACCTTC. The encoded protein is CASSEWGGAYYGYTF.

J is TRBJ2-2 and V is TRBV7-9, with D tentatively TRBD1 (6 bases). V was trimmed by 1 base and J by 6 bases, leaving 9 bases between them. The CDR3 consists of 14 residues. CDR1 is SEHNR and CDR2 is FQNEAQ in the germline V gene (reference sequence). In DNA form, the CDR3 reads TGTGCCAGCAGCTTAGTACAGGGTCCCGGGGAGCTGTTTTTT. This translates into CASSLVQGPGELFF.

Turning to this clone: Relative to the germline gene, one junction end is altered; a read error may explain this. This chain links TRBV7-7 with TRBJ2-2; maybe TRBD1 (6 bases). The germline CDR1 and CDR2 sequences are SSHAT and FNYEAQ (reference sequence). CDR3 length: 14 amino acids. The CDR3 region has the DNA TGTGCTAGCAGCCCCACGACAGGATCCGGGGAGCTGTTTTTT. Protein product: CASSPTTGSGELFF. Looking up the rest from reference TRBV7-7 and TRBJ2-2 gives the full variable domain: GAGVSQSPRYKVTKRGQDVTLRCDPISSHATLYWYQQALGQGPEFLTYFNYEAQPDKSGLPSDRFSAERPEGSISTLTIQRTEQRDSAMYRCASSPTTGSGELFFGEGSRLTVL.

On this clone: One end of the junction does not line up with germline, which may come from a read error. The chain carries TRBV5-6 and TRBJ2-5; 12 bases are a match to TRBD2. Looked up from germline, CDR1 is SGHDT and CDR2 is YYEEEE. The CDR3 length is 14 residues. The chain's CDR3 is CASRLGLAGETQYF. The CDR3 nucleotides read TGTGCCAGCAGGTTGGGACTAGCGGGAGAGACCCAGTACTTC.

The chain links TRBV9 to TRBJ2-3, with TRBD1 as a possible D gene (7 bases). The germline CDR1 and CDR2 sequences are SGDLS and YYNGEE. The CDR3 totals 17 residues. V gave up 0 bases and J gave up 2 bases, with 16 bases separating them. The CDR3 loop is CASSVEVGGQTTDTQYF. CDR3 DNA sequence: TGTGCCAGCAGCGTAGAGGTCGGGGGACAGACCACAGATACGCAGTATTTT.

The chain is built from TRBV11-2 and TRBJ2-7; 7 bases are a match to TRBD1. V dropped 5 bases and J dropped 3; count of bases not matched to a gene: 10. The CDR3 runs 15 residues. Germline-derived CDR1 and CDR2 are SGHAT and FQNNGV. Here the CDR3 DNA reads TGTGCCAGCAGCCTAACCGAGGACAGGTACTACGAGCAGTACTTC. Translated: CASSLTEDRYYEQYF.

The CDR3 region has the DNA TGTGCCAGCAGCCGGGACTATAACTACAATGAGCAGTTCTTC. Protein: CASSRDYNYNEQFF. This chain uses TRBV6-1 with TRBJ2-1, with TRBD2 identical over 7 bases. The ends lost 6 bases at V and 3 bases at J; junction bases unmatched: 5. Germline V gene data show CDR1 as MNHNS and CDR2 as SASEGT. The CDR3 runs to 14 residues.

The CDR3 sequence is CASSFRQGDLGTEAFF. In DNA, the CDR3 is TGTGCCAGCAGCTTCCGACAGGGGGATTTAGGCACTGAAGCTTTCTTT. The chain links TRBV5-5 to TRBJ1-1, with 9 positions matching TRBD1. The CDR3 has 16 residues. The germline V gene has CDR1 SGHKS and CDR2 YYEKEE (reference sequence). With 2 bases clipped from V and 4 bases from J, the junction kept 9 bases outside the gene matches.

CDR3 amino acids: CASSLEGGLAGRREREQFF. The CDR3 DNA reads TGCGCCAGCAGCTTGGAGGGGGGACTAGCGGGAAGACGGGAGCGTGAGCAGTTCTTC. The chain links TRBV5-1 to TRBJ2-1; 13 nucleotides match TRBD2. Trimming removed 0 bases from V and 9 bases from J; junction bases left unmatched: 15. Germline V lookup: CDR1 SGHRS, CDR2 YFSETQ. The CDR3 contains 19 residues.

V and J are TRBV28 and TRBJ2-5; TRBD2 matches 16 bases. This CDR3 is 19 amino acids long. V gave up 3 bases and J gave up 5 bases; unmatched junction bases: 12. Germline V gene sequence: CDR1 MDHEN, CDR2 SYDVKM. The CDR3 loop is CASSFPAGTSGGARETQYF. The CDR3 DNA reads as TGTGCCAGCAGTTTCCCTGCCGGGACTAGCGGGGGGGCCAGGGAGACCCAGTACTTC.

V usage is TRBV21-1 and J usage is TRBJ2-1; TRBD1 is the table's D call and was not checked against the DNA. TRBV21-1 is tagged as a pseudogene. The CDR3 has 18 amino acids. CDR3 nucleotides: TGTGCCAGCAGCACCTACCATGGGGGCCCTAAATCCTACAATGAGCAGTTCTTC. The encoded protein is CASSTYHGGPKSYNEQFF.

The rearrangement uses TRBV5-1 and TRBJ2-7; weak D call: TRBD1 (5 bases). CDR1 is SGHRS, CDR2 YFSETQ, per germline. V lost 0 bases and J lost 3, with 7 bases in between. There are 13 residues in the CDR3. DNA of the CDR3: TGCGCCAGCAGCTTGGGGGGCGGCTACGAGCAGTACTTC. Translation: CASSLGGGYEQYF.

The rearrangement joins TRBV6-6 to TRBJ2-4; 11 bases fit TRBD1. CDR3 length equals 15 residues. Germline assignment: CDR1 MNHNY and CDR2 SVGAGI (reference sequence). V lost 2 bases to trimming and J lost 6 bases; unmatched junction nucleotides: 3. The CDR3 DNA reads as TGTGCCAGCAGTTACCGGGACAGGGGGAGAAACATTCAGTACTTC. Its protein product is CASSYRDRGRNIQYF.

This CDR3 is CASSLSGAQYF. Written as DNA, the CDR3 is TGTGCCAGCAGCTTATCGGGAGCGCAGTATTTT. This chain joins TRBV7-3 and TRBJ2-3; maybe TRBD2 (6 bases). The ends were cut back, 2 bases at V and 10 bases at J, with 7 bases in the middle. CDR1 is SGHTA, CDR2 FQGTGA, per germline. The CDR3 length is 11 residues.

The rearrangement uses TRBV27 and TRBJ1-2; TRBD1 is a possible D gene (5 bases). CDR3 length equals 13 residues. The germline V gene encodes CDR1 MNHEY and CDR2 SMNVEV (reference sequence). Trimming removed 3 bases from V and 4 bases from J, with 9 bases in between. The DNA for the CDR3 is TGTGCCAGCAGTTTCCGAGGGGTCTATGGCTACACCTTC. Translation: CASSFRGVYGYTF.

The V call is TRBV5-4, the J call TRBJ2-7, with 7 positions matching TRBD1. Trimming at V came to 3 bases and at J to 2 bases, leaving 2 bases not matched to a gene. Germline CDR1 SGHNT, CDR2 YYREEE (reference sequence). This CDR3 has 13 amino acids. In DNA, the CDR3 is TGTGCCAGCAGCTCAACAGGGGCCTACGAGCAGTACTTC. It is translated as CASSSTGAYEQYF.

The rearrangement joins TRBV5-6 to TRBJ2-2; D not certain. The CDR3 runs to 15 residues. Trimming took off 2 bases at V and 5 bases at J, with 13 bases between the two ends. Germline lookup yields CDR1 SGHDT and CDR2 YYEEEE. The CDR3 protein is CASSFRVVGTGELFF. The CDR3 region has the DNA TGTGCCAGCAGCTTTAGAGTAGTTGGAACCGGGGAGCTGTTTTTT.

The CDR3 spells CATSSRSQGTEGEQYF. The CDR3 bases are TGTGCCACCAGCAGCCGATCTCAGGGGACCGAAGGGGAGCAGTACTTC. V and J are TRBV15 and TRBJ2-7; weak D call: TRBD1 (6 bases). Germline-derived CDR1 and CDR2 are LNHNV and YYDKDF (reference sequence). The CDR3 sequence is 16 residues long. Trimming removed 3 bases from V and 7 bases from J, with 22 bases in between. Supplemented by reference TRBV15 and TRBJ2-7, the full variable domain reads DAMVIQNPRYQVTQFGKPVTLSCSQTLNHNVMYWYQQKSSQAPKLLFHYYDKDFNNEADTPDNFQSRRPNTSFCFLDIRSPGLGDTAMYLCATSSRSQGTEGEQYFGPGTRLTVT.

The DNA of the CDR3 is TGTGCCTGGAGTACTTTCTACGAGCAGTACTTC. It yields the protein CAWSTFYEQYF. The gene calls are TRBV30 and TRBJ2-7; D remains ambiguous. Germline CDR1 reads GTSNPN; CDR2 reads SVGIG (reference sequence). V lost 2 bases and J lost 3, with 5 bases in between. The CDR3 length is 11 residues.

The chain recombines TRBV19 with TRBJ2-7; TRBD2 matches at 10 bases. V shed 4 bases, J shed 5 bases, and the junction held 5 bases outside the gene matches. This CDR3 is 14 amino acids long. CDR1 LNHDA and CDR2 SQIVND come from the germline V gene (reference sequence). For the CDR3, the DNA is TGTGCCAGTAGTACAGCGGGAGGGCCCCACGAGCAGTACTTC. This codes for CASSTAGGPHEQYF.

The chain joins TRBV13 to TRBJ2-6; 9 nucleotides align to TRBD1. The CDR3 is made up of 20 amino acids. Germline V lookup: CDR1 PRHDT, CDR2 FYEKMQ (reference sequence). With 3 bases clipped from V and 1 base from J, the junction kept 13 bases outside the gene matches. Here the CDR3 reads CASSFRGTGLIGSGANVLTF. The CDR3 region has the DNA TGTGCCAGCAGCTTCCGTGGGACAGGGCTAATAGGGTCTGGGGCCAACGTCCTGACTTTC.

The J gene is TRBJ2-7, the V gene TRBV5-5, with D unclear. V lost 0 bases and J 0 bases, leaving 10 bases between the germline ends. CDR3 size: 15 residues. Germline CDR1 SGHKS, CDR2 YYEKEE (reference sequence). The CDR3 region has the DNA TGTGCCAGCAGCTTGGAGTCAGTGCTCTCCTACGAGCAGTACTTC. The encoded protein is CASSLESVLSYEQYF.

V gene TRBV5-1 combines with J gene TRBJ2-3, with 11 positions matching TRBD1. V lost 3 bases to trimming and J lost 5 bases; unmatched junction nucleotides: 8. Germline CDR1 reads SGHRS; CDR2 reads YFSETQ. CDR3 size: 16 residues. As DNA, the CDR3 is TGCGCCAGCAGCTATCGGACAGGGGGCGCGGGAGATACGCAGTATTTT. This codes for CASSYRTGGAGDTQYF.

This chain joins TRBV18 and TRBJ1-4; 9 bases fit TRBD1. The ends lost 5 bases at V and 8 bases at J; junction bases unmatched: 12. CDR3 length equals 16 residues. Germline CDR1 KGHSH, CDR2 LQKENI. CDR3 coding DNA: TGTGCCAGCTCATCCATCCGACAGGGGGGTGAGGAAAAACTGTTTTTT. It codes for CASSSIRQGGEEKLFF.

The chain couples TRBV7-8 to TRBJ2-1; no clear D. Trimming took 1 base from V and 4 from J, leaving 14 bases between them. The CDR3 sequence is 16 residues long. The germline V gene has CDR1 SGHVS and CDR2 FQNEAQ. The CDR3 DNA is TGTGCCAGCAGCTTAGGACGGCTGCGGATATACAATGAGCAGTTCTTC. Protein product: CASSLGRLRIYNEQFF.

V gene TRBV15 combines with J gene TRBJ2-6; D unclear. This CDR3 is built from 19 residues. The V gene lost 2 bases and the J gene lost 2 bases, with 19 bases spanning the gap. Germline V gene data show CDR1 as LNHNV and CDR2 as YYDKDF (reference sequence). CDR3: CATSRNHPGLTTGANVLTF. DNA for the CDR3: TGTGCCACCAGCAGAAATCACCCAGGTTTAACAACTGGGGCCAACGTCCTGACTTTC.